This record concerns one T cell receptor beta chain sequence. Germline V CDR1 and CDR2: SQVTM, ANQGSEA. The CDR3 has 16 residues. This sample was included in a study of blood T cells in healthy people across ages. A sample-barcoded 5' primer and a J-beta primer mix were used in a second PCR of about 6 to 11 cycles. TCRdb analysed the 5' RACE reads with MiXCR anew, one entry per CDR3 protein. The sample consists of around 1,600,000 distinct CDR3 sequences, around 40% of them appearing once. The V gene is TRBV29-1, the J gene TRBJ2-1, with no clear D. The better agreement between TRBJ2-7 and the DNA end casts doubt on the J call. Specimen: blood. The clonotype comes from a young woman in good health. CDR3 sequence: CSVENEHESSYNEQYF. The DNA of the CDR3 is TGCAGCGTTGAAAATGAACATGAGAGCTCCTACAATGAGCAGTACTTC.